Listed here is a single TCR beta chain. This specimen comes from a study of blood T cell repertoires in COVID-19. Study summary: Researchers got acute and convalescent COVID-19 samples from the United States, Italy and Spain. Nucleic acid was either cDNA or gDNA, and it came from T cells, B-cell-depleted T cells, or PBMCs.

Source study methods: Quantification of nucleated cells was approximated via reference gene primer amplification. Method: immunoSEQ multiplex PCR; TCRdb's copy keeps in-frame clones and lacks some. The V and J calls and clone size were taken over from that table, and D and trimming were inferred from the DNA. The table includes approximately 460,000 clones, approximately 89% detected once. The trim removed 4 bases at V and 6 bases at J, leaving 7 bases unmatched. From germline, CDR1 is SGHAT and CDR2 FQDESV (reference sequence). The CDR3 length is 14 residues. This TCR came from a young man with COVID-19, enrolled during active disease. Sequencing was carried out using peripheral blood. The chain uses TRBV11-1 and TRBJ2-7; TRBD1 matches at 9 bases. The CDR3 DNA is TGTGCCAGCAGCTCCGGACAGGGGCTGGGCGAGCAGTACTTC. It specifies CASSSGQGLGEQYF. Full variable domain (remainder filled in from reference TRBV11-1 and TRBJ2-7): EAEVAQSPRYKITEKSQAVAFWCDPISGHATLYWYRQILGQGPELLVQFQDESVVDDSQLPKDRFSAERLKGVDSTLKIQPAELGDSAMYLCASSSGQGLGEQYFGPGTRLTVT.